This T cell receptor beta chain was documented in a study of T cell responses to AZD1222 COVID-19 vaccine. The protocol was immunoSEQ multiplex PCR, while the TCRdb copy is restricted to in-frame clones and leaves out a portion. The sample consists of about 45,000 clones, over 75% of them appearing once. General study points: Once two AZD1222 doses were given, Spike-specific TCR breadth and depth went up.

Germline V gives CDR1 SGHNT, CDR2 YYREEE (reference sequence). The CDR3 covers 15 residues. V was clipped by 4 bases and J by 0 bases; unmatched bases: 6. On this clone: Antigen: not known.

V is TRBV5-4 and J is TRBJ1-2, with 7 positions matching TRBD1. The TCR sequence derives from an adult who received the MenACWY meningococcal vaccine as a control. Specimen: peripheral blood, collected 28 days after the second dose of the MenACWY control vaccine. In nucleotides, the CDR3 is TGTGCCAGCAGCCGTCAGGGGGAAACTAACTATGGCTACACCTTC. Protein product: CASSRQGETNYGYTF.